This TCR beta chain is drawn from a study of CD8 T cells in ankylosing spondylitis. Whole-study findings and limits: Roughly eight highly homologous variants made up a TCR beta motif, and this motif appeared characteristic of ankylosing spondylitis blood. Some motif variants had been reported before (in reactive arthritis synovial fluid and blood). Enrichment of disease-linked clones was reportedly significant in matched ankylosing spondylitis synovial fluid.

V dropped 3 bases and J dropped 1 base, with 10 bases sitting between them. The CDR3 has 14 residues. Construction of TCR beta libraries was performed using quantitative 5'-RACE with molecular barcodes. TCRdb used MiXCR to reprocess the 5' RACE reads, holding one entry per CDR3 protein. Of 230,000 or so distinct CDR3 sequences in the sample, about 24% were seen once. About this clonotype itself: The antigen remains undetermined.

The sequenced sample was blood, either unsorted or a sorted T cell fraction (not recorded which). This receptor was obtained from a male donor with ankylosing spondylitis or in good health (not recorded which). This chain links TRBV12-3 or TRBV12-4 with TRBJ2-7; D might be TRBD1 (5 bases). DNA of the CDR3: TGTGCCAGCAGTTTTCGGGCAGGGTCCTACGAGCAGTACTTC. This codes for CASSFRAGSYEQYF.